A single sample gave rise to the 8 T cell receptor beta chains below, sequenced in a study of blood T cell repertoires in COVID-19. The assay was immunoSEQ multiplex PCR, and TCRdb's table has in-frame clones only and misses some. The table lists tens of thousands of clones, around 80% of them singletons. The sample comprised peripheral blood. The receptors here all came from a human donor in a cohort sampled during active COVID-19.

This chain uses TRBV28 with TRBJ2-3, with TRBD2 matching over 10 bases. Germline V lookup: CDR1 MDHEN, CDR2 SYDVKM. CDR3 length: 16 amino acids. After removal of 7 bases from V and 4 bases from J, the junction contained 11 bases not matched to a gene. The DNA for the CDR3 is TGTGCCAGCACCCTTCGGGCTAGCGGGAGCCCAGATACGCAGTATTTT. The encoded protein is CASTLRASGSPDTQYF.

The chain joins TRBV4-1 to TRBJ2-4; TRBD2 agrees at 7 bases. Germline CDR1 and CDR2: MGHRA and YSYEKL. The CDR3 has 18 amino acids. With V trimmed by 1 base and J by 2 bases, 11 bases remained unmatched. The CDR3 nucleotides are TGCGCCAGCAGCCAAGTGGGGAGGGAGGGCAGAACCAAAAACATTCAGTACTTC. This encodes CASSQVGREGRTKNIQYF.

J is TRBJ2-7 and V is TRBV29-1; 9 bases line up with TRBD1. The V segment lost 2 bases and the J segment 3 bases; nucleotides outside the gene matches: 5. The CDR3 extends over 14 amino acids. CDR1 SQVTM and CDR2 ANQGSEA come from the germline V gene. CDR3 in amino acids: CSVEKGTGIYEQYF. The CDR3 DNA is TGCAGCGTTGAAAAGGGGACAGGGATCTACGAGCAGTACTTC.

The V gene is TRBV19, the J gene TRBJ1-3; no firm D call. The germline V gene has CDR1 LNHDA and CDR2 SQIVND (reference sequence). CDR3 length: 12 residues. Trimming removed 10 bases from V and 4 bases from J, with 11 bases in between. CDR3 protein: CATSTRGNTIYF. Written as DNA, the CDR3 is TGTGCCACCTCGACACGCGGAAACACCATATATTTT. Full variable domain (missing parts from reference TRBV19 and TRBJ1-3): DGGITQSPKYLFRKEGQNVTLSCEQNLNHDAMYWYRQDPGQGLRLIYYSQIVNDFQKGDIAEGYSVSREKKESFPLTVTSAQKNPTAFYLCATSTRGNTIYFGEGSWLTVV.

The chain couples TRBV6-5 to TRBJ1-5; perhaps TRBD1 as D (5 bases). Germline-derived CDR1 and CDR2 are MNHEY and SVGAGI. Trimming cost V 2 bases and J 3 bases, with 8 bases left between them. CDR3 length: 14 residues. The CDR3 reads CASSYTGVNQPQHF. The DNA for the CDR3 is TGTGCCAGCAGTTACACGGGGGTCAATCAGCCCCAGCATTTT.

V gene TRBV29-1 combines with J gene TRBJ1-1; D may be TRBD1 (5 bases). Germline CDR1 reads SQVTM; CDR2 reads ANQGSEA. This CDR3 has 12 amino acids. Between the trimmed V and J ends, which lost 7 bases and 0 bases, there was a span of 9 bases. Here the CDR3 reads CSAGGMNTEAFF. The CDR3 DNA follows: TGCAGCGCCGGGGGGATGAACACTGAAGCTTTCTTT.

This clone was seen a handful of times. The chain uses TRBV27 and TRBJ2-7; no clear D. From germline, CDR1 is MNHEY and CDR2 SMNVEV (reference sequence). With 2 bases removed from V and 5 bases from J, the gap between germline ends came to 7 bases. This CDR3 region has 12 residues. The chain's CDR3 is CASSLTRHEQYF. The CDR3 nucleotides are TGTGCCAGCAGTTTAACCAGGCACGAGCAGTACTTC.

This clone was found once. The CDR3 loop reads CASSFGSYEQYF. For the CDR3, the DNA is TGTGCCAGCAGTTTCGGTTCCTACGAGCAGTACTTC. V is TRBV28 and J is TRBJ2-7, with D unresolved. V lost 3 bases to trimming and J lost 1 base, with 4 bases between them. Per germline, CDR1 MDHEN and CDR2 SYDVKM. There are 12 residues in the CDR3.